The rows below give T cell receptor beta chains drawn from one sample of a study of CD8+ T cells in alopecia areata. Repertoires were generated with immunoSEQ multiplex PCR, while TCRdb's copy carries only in-frame clones and drops some. The table records about 110,000 clones, around 53% of them present only once. The sample consisted of CD8+ T cells sorted from blood, taken at week 24, from a patient treated with tofacitinib. The receptor set was obtained from a human donor with alopecia areata. CDR3s include the opening cysteine and the closing phenylalanine or tryptophan.

TRBJ1-5 TRBV7-9 CASSLDYSNQPQHF
TRBJ2-5 TRBV7-9 CASSLAPGQGGLRETQYF
TRBJ1-2 TRBV10-3 CAISEGTDLTGYTF
TRBJ1-1 TRBV27 CASSLSPGTGNTEAFF
TRBJ1-2 TRBV7-9 CASSQGELWGYTF
TRBJ1-1 TRBV6-5 CASSYSGVNTEAFF
TRBJ2-6 TRBV27 CASSYLRGANVLTF
TRBJ2-1 TRBV4-3 CASSPFIDSGGNEQFF
TRBJ1-6 TRBV27 CASSLVRGNNSPLHF
TRBJ2-7 TRBV15 CATSSPPGQQYF
TRBJ1-5 TRBV11-2 CASSWDKNQPQHF
TRBJ2-7 TRBV29-1 CSAWQEGEQYF
TRBJ2-7 TRBV19 CASGRQGAGEQYF
TRBJ2-6 TRBV5-6 CASAVQSGANVLTF
TRBJ1-1 TRBV6-4 CAISESSGGNTEAFF
TRBJ1-5 TRBV21-1 CASSKEGRSNQPQHF
TRBJ2-3 TRBV15 CATSRVSGGADTQYF
TRBJ2-3 TRBV27 CASSLSVIVDTQYF
TRBJ1-2 TRBV4-1 CASSQGRGAYGYTF
TRBJ2-2 TRBV29-1 CSVRLAGTTRTGELFF
TRBJ2-7 TRBV30 CAWIPGEGYEQYF
TRBJ2-7 TRBV7-9 CASSLTYEQYF
TRBJ1-5 TRBV13 CASSRGTDSNQPQHF
TRBJ1-1 TRBV7-9 CASRSGGNTEAFF
TRBJ1-2 TRBV14 CASSQAGVHGYTF
TRBJ1-2 TRBV18 CASSPPGTAYGYTF
TRBJ2-6 TRBV10-3 CAISLKQGRSGANVLTF
TRBJ2-7 TRBV30 CAWRQGAYEQYF
TRBJ1-1 TRBV6-6 CASSPSGTNTEAFF
TRBJ2-1 TRBV14 CASSERGGLNEQFF
TRBJ2-2 TRBV7-3 CASSPGLAGPMWAGELFF
TRBJ2-3 TRBV7-8 CASSPRLAGGATDTQYF
TRBJ1-2 TRBV5-6 CASSPGQLYYGYTF
TRBJ1-6 TRBV6-5 CASSVGTGTNSPLHF
TRBJ2-7 TRBV5-6 CASSEQGFSYEQYF
TRBJ2-2 TRBV9 CASSVVEGAGELFF
TRBJ2-7 TRBV15 CATSSGQSSYEQYF
TRBJ2-7 TRBV27 CASSLSGGPYEQYF
TRBJ2-5 TRBV7-8 CASSLTSGGKETQYF
TRBJ1-5 TRBV19 CASATLLEGLNQPQHF